Presented here are 2 T cell receptor beta chains from one specimen sequenced in a study of beta chain features in type 1 diabetes. The authors reverse transcribed all of the isolated RNA, so sequencing captured expressed TCRB transcripts. This table comes from immunoSEQ multiplex PCR, and its TCRdb copy is limited to in-frame clones, with some not included. The sample includes roughly 500,000 clones, more than 9.5% of them seen just once. Sequencing was carried out using naive CD4+ T cells from blood. The source of these receptors is a woman aged 18-29 years in good health.

This clone was observed a few times. The J gene is TRBJ1-5, the V gene TRBV28; D remains ambiguous. Germline V gene lookup returns CDR1 MDHEN and CDR2 SYDVKM. This CDR3 spans 14 amino acids. Trimming cost V 1 base and J 8 bases, with 12 bases left between them. The CDR3 loop is CASSLFPGSEPQHF. In DNA form, the CDR3 reads TGTGCCAGCAGTTTATTTCCGGGGTCAGAGCCCCAGCATTTT.

The chain couples TRBV7-9 to TRBJ1-5; no firm D call. Germline V gene sequence: CDR1 SEHNR, CDR2 FQNEAQ (reference sequence). This CDR3 region has 13 residues. V lost 5 bases to trimming and J lost 2 bases, with 7 bases between them. CDR3 sequence reads: CASSRMGNQPQHF. CDR3 DNA: TGTGCCAGCAGCCGTATGGGCAATCAGCCCCAGCATTTT.